The next 21 T cell receptor beta chains were all read from a single sample in a study of siplizumab effects on memory and regulatory T cells. Sequenced by immunoSEQ multiplex PCR; TCRdb stores in-frame clones only, minus some. The sample gives about 50,000 clones, approximately 97% of which show up once; 0.64% is in the top ten. The sample comprised naive CD4+ T cells sorted from blood. These receptors were collected from a human donor in good health.

CDR3 amino acids: CASSSSGPSSYNEQFF. CDR3 nucleotide sequence: TGTGCCAGCAGTTCTAGCGGGCCGAGCTCCTACAATGAGCAGTTCTTC. The chain joins TRBV7-8 to TRBJ2-1; 8 bases map to TRBD2. CDR3 length equals 16 residues. CDR1 and CDR2 from the germline V gene are SGHVS and FQNEAQ. With 6 bases clipped from V and 0 bases from J, the junction kept 7 bases outside the gene matches.

The chain recombines TRBV6-5 with TRBJ2-7; D gene ambiguous. The CDR3 is 9 residues long. Germline lookup yields CDR1 MNHEY and CDR2 SVGAGI. V was pared by 11 bases and J by 4 bases, with 6 bases between. For the CDR3, the DNA is TGTGCCGCCGGGTACGAGCAGTACTTC. This gives the protein CAAGYEQYF.

This chain connects TRBV25-1 to TRBJ2-3; a weak D match, TRBD1 (7 bases). Germline V gives CDR1 MGHDK, CDR2 SYGVNS. The CDR3 runs 15 residues. V shed 6 bases and J shed 4 bases, with 17 bases lying between them. The CDR3 here is CASRDTGEAADTQYF. The CDR3 nucleotides read TGTGCCAGCAGGGATACAGGGGAGGCAGCAGATACGCAGTATTTT.

The chain links TRBV28 to TRBJ2-1, with D perhaps TRBD2 (5 bases). This CDR3 has 17 residues. The germline V gene has CDR1 MDHEN and CDR2 SYDVKM. The V end was cut by 6 bases, the J end by 7 bases, with 25 bases between. The CDR3 loop is CASSQKVWTDRTNEQFF. In nucleotides, the CDR3 is TGTGCCAGCAGCCAAAAGGTTTGGACTGATAGGACGAATGAGCAGTTCTTC.

The V call is TRBV10-3, the J call TRBJ1-4, with D hard to call. Germline V gene sequence: CDR1 ENHRY, CDR2 SYGVKD. The CDR3 spans 15 residues. Trimming left V 2 bases short and J 0 bases short, with 7 bases between. CDR3: CAISEHGTTNEKLFF. The CDR3 DNA reads TGTGCCATCAGTGAGCACGGCACAACTAATGAAAAACTGTTTTTT.

The V call is TRBV4-1, the J call TRBJ2-7, with 9 bases identical to TRBD1. Germline V gives CDR1 MGHRA, CDR2 YSYEKL. After removal of 3 bases from V and 5 bases from J, the junction contained 14 bases not matched to a gene. The CDR3 runs 17 residues. CDR3 sequence reads: CASSQGVETGGRNEQYF. As DNA, the CDR3 is TGCGCCAGCAGCCAGGGAGTAGAGACAGGGGGTAGAAACGAGCAGTACTTC.

V usage is TRBV10-3 and J usage is TRBJ1-2, with TRBD1 matching over 9 bases. The length of the CDR3 is 12 residues. V gave up 10 bases and J gave up 2 bases; unmatched junction bases: 2. CDR1 ENHRY and CDR2 SYGVKD come from the germline V gene. The CDR3 bases are TGTGCCACCGGACAGGGGAACTATGGCTACACCTTC. As protein: CATGQGNYGYTF.

V usage is TRBV5-1 and J usage is TRBJ2-7, with a tentative D call TRBD2 (6 bases). Trimming left V 2 bases short and J 7 bases short, with 19 bases between. This CDR3 region has 15 residues. Germline CDR1 and CDR2: SGHRS and YFSETQ. Written as DNA, the CDR3 is TGCGCCAGCAGCTTCACCGGGACTCCGGAGGGTGAGCAGTACTTC. This codes for CASSFTGTPEGEQYF.

In its sample, this clone was seen once. J is TRBJ1-3 and V is TRBV6-4, with D hard to call. Germline assignment: CDR1 MRHNA and CDR2 SNTAGT. Between the trimmed V and J ends, which lost 6 bases and 4 bases, there was a span of 7 bases. This CDR3 contains 12 residues. The CDR3 loop reads CASSPLGNTIYF. The CDR3 DNA sequence: TGTGCCAGCAGCCCGCTGGGAAACACCATATATTTT.

V is TRBV6-1 and J is TRBJ1-5; D perhaps matches TRBD1 (6 bases). CDR1 and CDR2 (germline): MNHNS, SASEGT. The CDR3 is made up of 14 amino acids. V was trimmed by 1 base and J by 4 bases, leaving 8 bases between them. The CDR3 loop is CASSEGTANQPQHF. In DNA form, the CDR3 reads TGTGCCAGCAGTGAAGGGACAGCAAATCAGCCCCAGCATTTT.

CDR3 coding DNA: TGCGCCAGCAGCTTGGCCGGGACAACTCAAGAGACCCAGTACTTC. Translated, it gives CASSLAGTTQETQYF. The genes are TRBV5-1 and TRBJ2-5; TRBD1 might be the D (6 bases). V lost 0 bases to trimming and J lost 2 bases, with 11 bases between them. The germline V gene has CDR1 SGHRS and CDR2 YFSETQ. The CDR3 runs to 15 residues.

The chain joins TRBV5-3 to TRBJ2-1; no definite D call. TRBV5-3 is filed as an ORF, its function uncertain. Trimming pared 3 bases from V and 7 bases from J, leaving 8 bases between. This CDR3 is 12 amino acids long. The CDR3 sequence is CARSSRMNEQFF. The CDR3 nucleotides are TGTGCCAGAAGCTCACGTATGAATGAGCAGTTCTTC.

The chain links TRBV19 to TRBJ1-1, with unresolved D. Germline CDR1 reads LNHDA; CDR2 reads SQIVND (reference sequence). Trimming pared 3 bases from V and 5 bases from J, leaving 16 bases between. The CDR3 spans 15 residues. CDR3 sequence (DNA): TGTGCCAGTAGTATTAACCAAATCGGGTTGACTGAAGCTTTCTTT. It encodes CASSINQIGLTEAFF.

The V call is TRBV5-6, the J call TRBJ2-2, with a tentative D call TRBD2 (6 bases). Trimming took off 1 base at V and 4 bases at J, with 11 bases between the two ends. The germline gives CDR1 SGHDT, CDR2 YYEEEE. The CDR3 length is 15 residues. The CDR3 bases are TGTGCCAGCAGCTTGTTCGGGAGCGGCACCGGGGAGCTGTTTTTT. Residues: CASSLFGSGTGELFF.

This chain links TRBV18 with TRBJ2-3; the D gene could be TRBD1 or TRBD2 (5 bases each). Germline assignment: CDR1 KGHSH and CDR2 LQKENI. This CDR3 region has 15 residues. Trimming left V 1 base short and J 6 bases short, with 14 bases between. Here the CDR3 reads CASSPRRGLGDTQYF. DNA for the CDR3: TGTGCCAGCTCACCACGACGGGGCCTCGGTGATACGCAGTATTTT.

CDR3 DNA: TGTGCCAGCAGTACCGCCCCGACTAGCGCCTACGAGCAGTACTTC. It encodes CASSTAPTSAYEQYF. This chain links TRBV28 with TRBJ2-7; 8 positions match TRBD2. Germline V CDR1 and CDR2: MDHEN, SYDVKM. The CDR3 length is 15 residues. With V trimmed by 5 bases and J by 2 bases, 8 bases remained unmatched.

In this sample, this clone turned up a few times. This chain links TRBV11-1 with TRBJ2-3; D tentatively fits TRBD1 or TRBD2 (5 bases each). This CDR3 has 15 amino acids. Germline V gene data show CDR1 as SGHAT and CDR2 as FQDESV (reference sequence). Trimming removed 2 bases at V and 5 bases at J, with 14 bases between. CDR3 DNA: TGTGCCAGCAGCTTATCAGGGACGGTTGGAGATACGCAGTATTTT. This codes for CASSLSGTVGDTQYF.

The chain employs TRBV2 and TRBJ1-1, with 9 bases aligning to TRBD1. The CDR3 totals 15 residues. Germline-derived CDR1 and CDR2 are SNHLY and FYNNEI. After removal of 2 bases from V and 7 bases from J, the junction contained 8 bases not matched to a gene. The CDR3 DNA sequence: TGTGCCAGCAGTGAACTAGCCGGGACAGGGAATGAAGCTTTCTTT. This codes for CASSELAGTGNEAFF.

The CDR3, as DNA: TGTGCCAGCAGTTTAACAGGGGGCGGTGGACAGCCCCAGCATTTT. Translating it yields CASSLTGGGGQPQHF. The J gene is TRBJ1-5, the V gene TRBV6-6; 9 bases line up with TRBD1. Germline CDR1 MNHNY, CDR2 SVGAGI (reference sequence). CDR3 length equals 15 residues. J gave up 7 bases and V 4 bases, and 8 bases lay outside the gene matches.

This rearrangement joins TRBV7-2 to TRBJ2-3; perhaps D is TRBD1 or TRBD2 (5 bases each). V lost 8 bases and J lost 2, with 20 bases in between. Germline CDR1 is SGHTA and CDR2 is FQGNSA. CDR3 length: 16 amino acids. The CDR3 sequence: CASDRGEFPNTDTQYF. The CDR3 nucleotides read TGTGCCAGCGACCGGGGCGAGTTCCCAAACACAGATACGCAGTATTTT.

The rearrangement uses TRBV7-3 and TRBJ2-1, with 7 positions matching TRBD1. J was trimmed by 12 bases and V by 5 bases; bases with no gene match: 16. Germline V lookup: CDR1 SGHTA, CDR2 FQGTGA. This CDR3 is built from 15 residues. CDR3 sequence (DNA): TGTGCCAGCAGCCCTAATTCGGGCGAGGGGGCTGGGCAGTTCTTC. This translates into CASSPNSGEGAGQFF.